The T cell receptor (beta chain) described here comes from a study of T cells after yellow fever vaccination. Broader study findings: Most clones from primary vaccination resurfaced after the booster (around 97% CD4, over 85% CD8).

By 5'RACE template switching, TCR cDNA was produced, with a universal primer site and UMIs added in the process. Using its own MiXCR run on the 5' RACE reads, TCRdb lists one record per CDR3 protein. There are about 360,000 distinct CDR3 sequences in the sample; around 6.4% occur only once, and about 15% lies in the top ten. The CDR3 spans 14 residues. V shed 10 bases, J shed 3 bases, and the junction held 8 bases outside the gene matches. Germline values: CDR1 WSHSY, CDR2 SAAADI. Notes on this clonotype: Its antigen is not known.

The sequence was collected from a man younger than 45 who received the YFV17D yellow fever vaccine. The sequences come from PBMCs, collected 5 days after the yellow fever booster vaccination. The chain combines TRBV10-2 with TRBJ2-5; TRBD2 matches at 10 bases. DNA for the CDR3: TGCGCCACCTCCGGACTAGCGGACAAAGAGACCCAGTACTTC. Amino acids: CATSGLADKETQYF.